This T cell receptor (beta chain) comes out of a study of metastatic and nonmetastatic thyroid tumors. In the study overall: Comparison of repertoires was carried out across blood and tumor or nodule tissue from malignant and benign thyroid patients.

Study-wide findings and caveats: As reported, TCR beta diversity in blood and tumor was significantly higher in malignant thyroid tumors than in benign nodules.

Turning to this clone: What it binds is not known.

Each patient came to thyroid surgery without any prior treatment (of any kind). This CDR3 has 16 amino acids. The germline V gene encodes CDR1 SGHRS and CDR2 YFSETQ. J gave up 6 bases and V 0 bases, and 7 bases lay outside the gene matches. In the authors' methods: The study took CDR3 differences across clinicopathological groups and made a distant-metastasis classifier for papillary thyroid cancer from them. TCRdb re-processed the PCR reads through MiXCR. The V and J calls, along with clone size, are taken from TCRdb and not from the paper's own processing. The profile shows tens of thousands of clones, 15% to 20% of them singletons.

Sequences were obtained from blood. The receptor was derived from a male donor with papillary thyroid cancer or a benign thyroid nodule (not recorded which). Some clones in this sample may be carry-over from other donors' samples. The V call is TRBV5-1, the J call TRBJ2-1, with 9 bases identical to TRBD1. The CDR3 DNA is TGCGCCAGCAGCTTGGAACAGGGGGCTCGGGCCAATGAGCAGTTCTTC. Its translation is CASSLEQGARANEQFF.